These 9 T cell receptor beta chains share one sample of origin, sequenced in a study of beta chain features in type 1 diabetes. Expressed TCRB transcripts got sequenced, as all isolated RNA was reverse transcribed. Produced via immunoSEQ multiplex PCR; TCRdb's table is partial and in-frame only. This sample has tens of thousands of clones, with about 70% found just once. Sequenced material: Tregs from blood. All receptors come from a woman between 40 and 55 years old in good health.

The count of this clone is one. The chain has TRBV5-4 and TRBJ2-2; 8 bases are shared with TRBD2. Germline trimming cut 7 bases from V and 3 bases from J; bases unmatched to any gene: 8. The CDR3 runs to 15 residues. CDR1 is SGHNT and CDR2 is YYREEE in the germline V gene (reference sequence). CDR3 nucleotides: TGTGCCAGCGGGACGGGGGGGAGTTACACCGGGGAGCTGTTTTTT. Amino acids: CASGTGGSYTGELFF.

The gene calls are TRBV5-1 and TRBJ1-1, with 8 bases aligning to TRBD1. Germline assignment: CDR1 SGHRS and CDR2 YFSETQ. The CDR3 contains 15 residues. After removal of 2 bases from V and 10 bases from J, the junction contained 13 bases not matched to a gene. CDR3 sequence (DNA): TGCGCCAGCAGCTTACGGACAGGGATCGAATTTTCAGCTTTCTTT. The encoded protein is CASSLRTGIEFSAFF.

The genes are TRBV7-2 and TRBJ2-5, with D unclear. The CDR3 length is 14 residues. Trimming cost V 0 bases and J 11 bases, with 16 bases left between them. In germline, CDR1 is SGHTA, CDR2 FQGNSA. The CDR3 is CASSLAPRSTEQYF. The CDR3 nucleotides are TGTGCCAGCAGCTTAGCGCCTCGCTCCACGGAGCAGTACTTC.

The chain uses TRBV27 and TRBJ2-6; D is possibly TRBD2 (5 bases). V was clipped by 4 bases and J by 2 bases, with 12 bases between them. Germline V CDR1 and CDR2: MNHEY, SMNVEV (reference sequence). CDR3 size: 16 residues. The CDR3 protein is CASSYMRVAGANVLTF. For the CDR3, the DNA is TGTGCCAGCAGTTACATGAGGGTTGCTGGGGCCAACGTCCTGACTTTC.

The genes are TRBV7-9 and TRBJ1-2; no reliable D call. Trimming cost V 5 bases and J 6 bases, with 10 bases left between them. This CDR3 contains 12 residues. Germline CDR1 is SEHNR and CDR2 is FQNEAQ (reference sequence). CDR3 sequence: CASSPGVDGYTF. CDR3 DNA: TGTGCCAGCAGCCCGGGTGTGGATGGCTACACCTTC.

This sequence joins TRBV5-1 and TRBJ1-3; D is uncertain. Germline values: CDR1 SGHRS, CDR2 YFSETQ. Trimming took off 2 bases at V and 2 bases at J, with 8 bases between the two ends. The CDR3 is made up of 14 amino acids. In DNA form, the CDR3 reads TGCGCCAGCAGCTTAAGCGGGCCTGGAAACACCATATATTTT. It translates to CASSLSGPGNTIYF.

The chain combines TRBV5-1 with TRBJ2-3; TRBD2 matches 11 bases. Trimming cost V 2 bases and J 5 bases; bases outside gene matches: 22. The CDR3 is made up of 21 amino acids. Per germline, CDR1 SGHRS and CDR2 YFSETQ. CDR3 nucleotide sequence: TGCGCCAGCAGCTTAATACCCGATATAGCGGGGGGGCCGCGAAATAAAGATACGCAGTATTTT. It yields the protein CASSLIPDIAGGPRNKDTQYF.

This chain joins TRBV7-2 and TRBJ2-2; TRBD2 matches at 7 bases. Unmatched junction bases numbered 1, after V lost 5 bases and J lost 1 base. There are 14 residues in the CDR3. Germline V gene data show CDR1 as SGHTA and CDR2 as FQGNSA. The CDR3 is CASSRGGNTGELFF. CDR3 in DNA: TGTGCCAGCAGCCGCGGGGGGAACACCGGGGAGCTGTTTTTT.

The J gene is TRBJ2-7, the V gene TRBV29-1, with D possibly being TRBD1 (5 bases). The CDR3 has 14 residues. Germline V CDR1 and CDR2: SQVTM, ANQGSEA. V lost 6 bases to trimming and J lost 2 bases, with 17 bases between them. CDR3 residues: CSVRDKGLTYEQYF. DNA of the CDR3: TGCAGCGTCCGCGATAAGGGGTTAACCTACGAGCAGTACTTC.